The next 21 T cell receptor beta chains were all read from a single sample in a study of cytomegalovirus exposure and HLA in healthy donors. The PCR used 60 Vbeta and 13 Jbeta primers. Method: immunoSEQ multiplex PCR; TCRdb's copy keeps in-frame clones and lacks some. The table lists around 150,000 clones, about 80% of them singletons. The sequenced sample consisted of PBMCs. These receptors were taken from a female donor in good health and CMV-seronegative.

The gene calls are TRBV11-2 and TRBJ2-7, with a weak D call TRBD1 (6 bases). The CDR3 has 14 amino acids. Germline CDR1 is SGHAT and CDR2 is FQNNGV. V was pared by 6 bases and J by 6 bases, with 18 bases between. CDR3 DNA: TGTGCCAGCAGTGGGCTCACTGGCAGGGGCGAGCAGTACTTC. Protein product: CASSGLTGRGEQYF.

The chain links TRBV19 to TRBJ2-7; a weak D match, TRBD1 (6 bases). Trimming pared 5 bases from V and 5 bases from J, leaving 19 bases between. This CDR3 is built from 15 residues. Germline assignment: CDR1 LNHDA and CDR2 SQIVND (reference sequence). CDR3 sequence (DNA): TGTGCCAGTAGTCTCTTAGCCACAGGGAGCGACGAGCAGTACTTC. This gives the protein CASSLLATGSDEQYF.

The chain carries TRBV19 and TRBJ1-1; TRBD1 is a possible D gene (6 bases). CDR3 size: 15 residues. V was shortened by 1 base and J by 2 bases, with 11 bases between the two germline ends. Looked up from germline, CDR1 is LNHDA and CDR2 is SQIVND (reference sequence). The CDR3 spells CASSIGPGANTEAFF. The CDR3 nucleotides are TGTGCCAGTAGTATAGGGCCAGGGGCCAACACTGAAGCTTTCTTT.

The chain combines TRBV4-1 with TRBJ1-2; TRBD1 agrees at 8 bases. Germline V gene sequence: CDR1 MGHRA, CDR2 YSYEKL. The CDR3 loop spans 15 amino acids. With V trimmed by 6 bases and J by 7 bases, 13 bases remained unmatched. CDR3 sequence reads: CASRQIGQGLRGYTF. In DNA, the CDR3 is TGCGCCAGCAGGCAAATCGGACAGGGTTTGCGTGGCTACACCTTC.

The chain employs TRBV5-4 and TRBJ2-7; weak D call: TRBD1 (5 bases). This CDR3 is 14 amino acids long. Germline CDR1 SGHNT, CDR2 YYREEE (reference sequence). Trimming cost V 0 bases and J 3 bases, with 10 bases left between them. The CDR3 spells CASSLDGAYYEQYF. In DNA form, the CDR3 reads TGTGCCAGCAGCTTGGATGGGGCCTACTACGAGCAGTACTTC.

This clone was observed a few times. V is TRBV5-1 and J is TRBJ1-1; D is uncertain. The germline V gene encodes CDR1 SGHRS and CDR2 YFSETQ. This CDR3 region has 15 residues. The V and J ends lost 5 bases and 4 bases respectively, with 18 bases between them. CDR3 in DNA: TGCGCCAGCAGTCTTAATCGGGGAACGATCACTGAAGCTTTCTTT. This codes for CASSLNRGTITEAFF.

This chain uses TRBV9 with TRBJ1-3; the D is unclear. Germline V lookup: CDR1 SGDLS, CDR2 YYNGEE. This CDR3 is 15 amino acids long. The ends were cut back, 0 bases at V and 0 bases at J, with 7 bases in the middle. This CDR3 is CASSVAVTSGNTIYF. The CDR3 DNA reads TGTGCCAGCAGCGTAGCAGTTACCTCTGGAAACACCATATATTTT.

CDR3 bases: TGTGCCTGGAGTACGGGGAAGAGCACAGATACGCAGTATTTT. It specifies CAWSTGKSTDTQYF. The rearrangement links TRBV30 to TRBJ2-3; D is perhaps TRBD2 (5 bases). With 2 bases removed from V and 0 bases from J, the gap between germline ends came to 9 bases. This CDR3 spans 14 amino acids. The germline gives CDR1 GTSNPN, CDR2 SVGIG (reference sequence).

The rearrangement uses TRBV30 and TRBJ2-1; a weak D match, TRBD1 (6 bases). The CDR3 loop spans 11 amino acids. CDR1 and CDR2 from the germline V gene are GTSNPN and SVGIG (reference sequence). The ends were cut back, 3 bases at V and 13 bases at J, with 13 bases in the middle. The CDR3 DNA sequence: TGTGCCTGGAGGGGGAAGGGACACCAGTTCTTC. This gives the protein CAWRGKGHQFF.

This clone is a singleton in its sample. The chain couples TRBV9 to TRBJ1-1; possible D gene TRBD1, 5 bases. V lost 0 bases and J lost 3, with 12 bases in between. The CDR3 is 15 residues long. Per the germline V gene, CDR1 is SGDLS and CDR2 is YYNGEE. CDR3 DNA sequence: TGTGCCAGCAGCGTAGAGGCGGAAGGGGACACTGAAGCTTTCTTT. The encoded protein is CASSVEAEGDTEAFF.

In this sample, this clone turned up a few times. The rearrangement links TRBV6-1 to TRBJ2-7; a possible D gene is TRBD2 (5 bases). V was trimmed by 7 bases and J by 2 bases, leaving 18 bases between them. Per germline, CDR1 MNHNS and CDR2 SASEGT. The CDR3 extends over 15 amino acids. The CDR3 nucleotides read TGTGCCAGCAACAGTATCGGGATGGGGACCTACGAGCAGTACTTC. Amino acids: CASNSIGMGTYEQYF.

This clone was seen only a few times. The chain employs TRBV9 and TRBJ2-3, with 7 bases matching TRBD2. Germline CDR1 is SGDLS and CDR2 is YYNGEE. CDR3 length: 15 amino acids. Trimming took 5 bases from V and 0 from J; bases not matched to a gene: 6. Written as DNA, the CDR3 is TGTGCCAGCAGTGAACGGGGGGTTAGCACAGATACGCAGTATTTT. The encoded protein is CASSERGVSTDTQYF.

The chain uses TRBV10-3 and TRBJ2-7; tentative D call: TRBD1 (6 bases). The CDR3 is 15 residues long. CDR1 is ENHRY and CDR2 is SYGVKD in the germline V gene. Trimming took 4 bases from V and 2 from J, leaving 15 bases between them. CDR3 sequence reads: CAISAIVQGTYEQYF. The DNA for the CDR3 is TGTGCCATCAGTGCGATTGTACAGGGTACCTACGAGCAGTACTTC.

The chain has TRBV5-6 and TRBJ1-2, with TRBD1 matching 9 bases. Germline CDR1 SGHDT, CDR2 YYEEEE. The V gene end was trimmed by 5 bases and the J gene end by 6 bases; junction bases not matched to a gene: 8. This CDR3 region has 14 residues. The CDR3 is CASRYRDRDDGYTF. Here the CDR3 DNA reads TGTGCCAGCAGATACCGGGACAGGGACGATGGCTACACCTTC.

V usage is TRBV6-1 and J usage is TRBJ1-5, with D maybe TRBD1 (5 bases). Trimming left V 5 bases short and J 7 bases short, with 12 bases between. CDR3 length: 13 amino acids. Germline V gene lookup returns CDR1 MNHNS and CDR2 SASEGT. CDR3 sequence: CASSPQVRQPQHF. The CDR3 region has the DNA TGTGCCAGCAGTCCACAGGTTCGACAGCCCCAGCATTTT.

The chain joins TRBV6-5 to TRBJ1-2; D is uncertain. The V gene lost 4 bases and the J gene lost 6 bases, with 15 bases spanning the gap. The germline gives CDR1 MNHEY, CDR2 SVGAGI. The CDR3 totals 14 residues. The CDR3 is CASSSPGGSHGYTF. The CDR3 DNA sequence: TGTGCCAGCAGTTCTCCGGGAGGGAGTCATGGCTACACCTTC.

The gene calls are TRBV25-1 and TRBJ1-2, with a possible D match to TRBD1 (5 bases). Trimming left V 2 bases short and J 5 bases short, with 12 bases between. This CDR3 comprises 14 residues. Germline V gene sequence: CDR1 MGHDK, CDR2 SYGVNS. The CDR3, as DNA: TGTGCCAGCAGTGAACGGACAAGATGGTATGGCTACACCTTC. Translating gives CASSERTRWYGYTF.

The gene calls are TRBV6-1 and TRBJ2-7; a weak D match, TRBD2 (5 bases). The DNA end favors TRBJ2-1, so the J call may be wrong. Germline V gene lookup returns CDR1 MNHNS and CDR2 SASEGT. This CDR3 has 15 residues. The CDR3 sequence is CASSEYVGISDEQFF. The CDR3, as DNA: TGTGCCAGCAGTGAATATGTGGGAATTAGCGATGAGCAGTTCTTC.

The table lists this clone with a count of one. The rearrangement joins TRBV5-1 to TRBJ2-6, with 7 bases aligning to TRBD1. CDR1 is SGHRS, CDR2 YFSETQ, per germline. Losses at the gene ends were 2 bases for V and 4 bases for J; bases not matched to a gene: 9. The CDR3 has 17 amino acids. The CDR3 spells CASSLGGDMSGANVLTF. CDR3 nucleotides: TGCGCCAGCAGCTTAGGGGGCGATATGTCCGGGGCCAACGTCCTGACTTTC.

This rearrangement joins TRBV19 to TRBJ1-2, with D possibly matching TRBD1 (5 bases). Looked up from germline, CDR1 is LNHDA and CDR2 is SQIVND (reference sequence). This CDR3 has 13 residues. Between the trimmed V and J ends, which lost 6 bases and 4 bases, there was a span of 12 bases. The CDR3 is CASSLREGYGYTF. The CDR3 DNA is TGTGCCAGTAGCCTCAGGGAGGGCTATGGCTACACCTTC.

The rearrangement links TRBV10-3 to TRBJ2-3, with D tentatively TRBD1 (6 bases). Trimming left V 5 bases short and J 0 bases short, with 15 bases between. This CDR3 has 16 amino acids. Germline-derived CDR1 and CDR2 are ENHRY and SYGVKD. Here the CDR3 reads CAISPTGPSSTDTQYF. Written as DNA, the CDR3 is TGTGCCATCAGTCCGACAGGCCCCTCTAGCACAGATACGCAGTATTTT.